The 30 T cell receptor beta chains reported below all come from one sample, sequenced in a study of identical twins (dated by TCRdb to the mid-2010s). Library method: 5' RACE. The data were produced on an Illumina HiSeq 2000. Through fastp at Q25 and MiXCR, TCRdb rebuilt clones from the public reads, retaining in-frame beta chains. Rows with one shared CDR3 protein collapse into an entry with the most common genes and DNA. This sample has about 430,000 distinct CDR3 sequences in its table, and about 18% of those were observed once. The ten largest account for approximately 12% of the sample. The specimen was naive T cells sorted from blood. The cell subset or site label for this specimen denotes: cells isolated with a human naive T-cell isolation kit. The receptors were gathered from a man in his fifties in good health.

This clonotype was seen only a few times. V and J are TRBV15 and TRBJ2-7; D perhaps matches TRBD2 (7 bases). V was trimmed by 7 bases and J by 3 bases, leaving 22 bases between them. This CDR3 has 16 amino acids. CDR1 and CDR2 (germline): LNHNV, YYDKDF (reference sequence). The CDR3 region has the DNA TGTGCCACCAAGCCCGGTGGGGGGGCCGGGCACTACGAGCAGTACTTC. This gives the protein CATKPGGGAGHYEQYF.

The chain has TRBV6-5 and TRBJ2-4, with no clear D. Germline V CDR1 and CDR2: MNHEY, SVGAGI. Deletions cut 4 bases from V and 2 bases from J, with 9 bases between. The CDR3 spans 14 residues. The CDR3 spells CASSSPRTKNIQYF. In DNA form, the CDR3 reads TGTGCCAGCAGTTCCCCGAGAACCAAAAACATTCAGTACTTC.

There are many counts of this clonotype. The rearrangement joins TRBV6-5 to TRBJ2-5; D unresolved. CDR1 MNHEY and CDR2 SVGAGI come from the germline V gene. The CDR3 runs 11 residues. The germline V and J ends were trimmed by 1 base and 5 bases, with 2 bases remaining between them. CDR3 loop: CASSYLETQYF. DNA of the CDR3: TGTGCCAGCAGTTACTTGGAGACCCAGTACTTC.

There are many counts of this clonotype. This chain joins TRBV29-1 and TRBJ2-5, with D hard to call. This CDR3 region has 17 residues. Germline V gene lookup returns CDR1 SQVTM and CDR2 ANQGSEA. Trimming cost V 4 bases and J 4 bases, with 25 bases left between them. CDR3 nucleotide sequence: TGCAGCGTTGGGTTGGCATCCGCTCGTCGATTGGGAGAGACCCAGTACTTC. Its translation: CSVGLASARRLGETQYF.

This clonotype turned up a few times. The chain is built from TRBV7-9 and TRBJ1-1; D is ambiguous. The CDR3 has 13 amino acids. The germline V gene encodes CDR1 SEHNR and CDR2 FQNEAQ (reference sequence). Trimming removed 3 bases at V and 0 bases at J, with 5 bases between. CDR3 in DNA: TGTGCCAGCAGCTTCGAGATGAACACTGAAGCTTTCTTT. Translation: CASSFEMNTEAFF.

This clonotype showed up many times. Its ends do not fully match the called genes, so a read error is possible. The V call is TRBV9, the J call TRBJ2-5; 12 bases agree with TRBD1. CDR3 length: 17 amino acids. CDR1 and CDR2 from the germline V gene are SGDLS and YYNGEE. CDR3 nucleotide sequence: TGTGCCAGCAGCGAGACCGGGACAGGGGGCATTACCGGCCACTCTTCATTC. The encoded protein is CASSETGTGGITGHSSF.

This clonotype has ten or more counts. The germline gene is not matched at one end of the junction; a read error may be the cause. CDR3 in amino acids: CASSLGTGTSGETQYF. The DNA of the CDR3 is TGTGCTAGCAGCTTAGGGACAGGGACAAGTGGAGAGACCCAGTACTTC. The chain employs TRBV7-7 and TRBJ2-5; 9 nucleotides line up with TRBD1. CDR1 and CDR2 (germline): SSHAT, FNYEAQ (reference sequence). The CDR3 is 16 amino acids. The entire variable domain, with the rest obtained from reference TRBV7-7 and TRBJ2-5, is as follows: GAGVSQSPRYKVTKRGQDVTLRCDPISSHATLYWYQQALGQGPEFLTYFNYEAQPDKSGLPSDRFSAERPEGSISTLTIQRTEQRDSAMYRCASSLGTGTSGETQYFGPGTRLLVL.

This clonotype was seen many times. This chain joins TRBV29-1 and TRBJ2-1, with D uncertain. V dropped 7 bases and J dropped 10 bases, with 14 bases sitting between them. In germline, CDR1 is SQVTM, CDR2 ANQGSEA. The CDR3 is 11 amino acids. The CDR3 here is CSALSVGEQFF. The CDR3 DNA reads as TGCAGCGCTTTAAGTGTGGGCGAGCAGTTCTTC.

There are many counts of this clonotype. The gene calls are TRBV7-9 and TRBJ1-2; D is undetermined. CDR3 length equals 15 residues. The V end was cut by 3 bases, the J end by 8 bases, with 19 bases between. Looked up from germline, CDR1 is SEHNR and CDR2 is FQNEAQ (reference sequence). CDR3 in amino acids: CASSFTAGGSVGYTF. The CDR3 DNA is TGTGCCAGCAGCTTCACAGCGGGTGGTTCTGTCGGCTACACCTTC.

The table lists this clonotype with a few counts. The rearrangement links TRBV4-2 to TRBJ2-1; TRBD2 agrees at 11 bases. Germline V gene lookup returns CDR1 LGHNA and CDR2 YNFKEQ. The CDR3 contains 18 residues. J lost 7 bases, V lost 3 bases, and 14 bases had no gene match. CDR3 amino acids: CASSQAYRTGTSGNEQFF. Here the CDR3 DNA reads TGTGCCAGCAGCCAGGCCTACCGTACCGGGACTAGCGGTAATGAGCAGTTCTTC.

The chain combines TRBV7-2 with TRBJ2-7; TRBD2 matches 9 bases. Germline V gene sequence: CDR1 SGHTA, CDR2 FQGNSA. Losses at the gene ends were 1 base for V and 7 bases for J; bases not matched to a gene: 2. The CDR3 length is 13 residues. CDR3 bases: TGTGCCAGCAGCTTAGTAGCGGGAGTAGAGCAGTACTTC. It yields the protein CASSLVAGVEQYF.

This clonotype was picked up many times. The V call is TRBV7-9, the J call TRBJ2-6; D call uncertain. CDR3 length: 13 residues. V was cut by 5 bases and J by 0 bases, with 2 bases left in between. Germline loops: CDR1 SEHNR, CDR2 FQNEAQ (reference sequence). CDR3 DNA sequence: TGTGCCAGCAGCCACTCTGGGGCCAACGTCCTGACTTTC. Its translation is CASSHSGANVLTF. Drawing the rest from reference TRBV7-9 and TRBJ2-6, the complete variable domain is DTGVSQNPRHKITKRGQNVTFRCDPISEHNRLYWYRQTLGQGPEFLTYFQNEAQLEKSRLLSDRFSAERPKGSFSTLEIQRTEQGDSAMYLCASSHSGANVLTFGAGSRLTVL.

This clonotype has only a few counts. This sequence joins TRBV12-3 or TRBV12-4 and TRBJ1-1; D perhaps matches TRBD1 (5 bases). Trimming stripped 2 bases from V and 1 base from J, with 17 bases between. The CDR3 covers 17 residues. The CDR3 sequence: CASSLRGRGAGNTEAFF. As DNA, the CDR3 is TGTGCCAGCAGTTTAAGGGGCCGAGGGGCCGGGAACACTGAAGCTTTCTTT.

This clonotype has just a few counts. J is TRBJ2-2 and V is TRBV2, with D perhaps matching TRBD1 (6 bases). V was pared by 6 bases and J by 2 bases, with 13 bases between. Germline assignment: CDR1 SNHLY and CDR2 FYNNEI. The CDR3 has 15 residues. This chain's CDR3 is CASSQDRSNTGELFF. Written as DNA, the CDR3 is TGTGCCAGCAGCCAGGACAGATCCAACACCGGGGAGCTGTTTTTT.

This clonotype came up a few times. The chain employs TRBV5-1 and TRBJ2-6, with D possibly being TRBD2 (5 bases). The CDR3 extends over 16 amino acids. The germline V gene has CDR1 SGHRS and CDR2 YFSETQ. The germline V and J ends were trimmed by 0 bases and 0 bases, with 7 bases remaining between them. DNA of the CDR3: TGCGCCAGCAGCTTGGCCGGGAACTCTGGGGCCAACGTCCTGACTTTC. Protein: CASSLAGNSGANVLTF.

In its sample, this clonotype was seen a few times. The CDR3 region has the DNA TGTGCCAGCAGTTTAAGGGCAGCCTATGGCTACACCTTC. Translation: CASSLRAAYGYTF. The rearrangement uses TRBV28 and TRBJ1-2, with D unclear. Germline CDR1 MDHEN, CDR2 SYDVKM. Trimming pared 2 bases from V and 4 bases from J, leaving 8 bases between. This CDR3 contains 13 residues.

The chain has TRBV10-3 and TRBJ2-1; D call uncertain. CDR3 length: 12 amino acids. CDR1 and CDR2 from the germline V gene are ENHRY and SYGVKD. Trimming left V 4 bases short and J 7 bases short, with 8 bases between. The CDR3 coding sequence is TGTGCCATCAGTGGGGTCATGAATGAGCAGTTCTTC. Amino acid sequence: CAISGVMNEQFF.

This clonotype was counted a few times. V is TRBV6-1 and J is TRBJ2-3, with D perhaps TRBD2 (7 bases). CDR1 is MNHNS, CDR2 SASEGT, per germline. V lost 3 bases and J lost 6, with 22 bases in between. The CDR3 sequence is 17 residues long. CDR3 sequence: CASSELGGGLNFDTQYF. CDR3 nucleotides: TGTGCCAGCAGTGAGCTTGGCGGGGGCCTTAACTTTGATACGCAGTATTTT.

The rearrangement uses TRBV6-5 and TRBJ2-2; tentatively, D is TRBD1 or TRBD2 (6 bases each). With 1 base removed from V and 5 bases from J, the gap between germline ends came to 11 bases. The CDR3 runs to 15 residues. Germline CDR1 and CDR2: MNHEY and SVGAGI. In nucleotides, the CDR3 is TGTGCCAGCAGTTACTTTACAGGGAGGACCGGGGAGCTGTTTTTT. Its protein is CASSYFTGRTGELFF.

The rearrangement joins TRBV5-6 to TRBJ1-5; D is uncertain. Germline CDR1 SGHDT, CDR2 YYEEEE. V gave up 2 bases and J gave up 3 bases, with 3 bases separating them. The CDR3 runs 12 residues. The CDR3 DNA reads TGTGCCAGCAGCTTAGCCAATCAGCCCCAGCATTTT. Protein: CASSLANQPQHF.

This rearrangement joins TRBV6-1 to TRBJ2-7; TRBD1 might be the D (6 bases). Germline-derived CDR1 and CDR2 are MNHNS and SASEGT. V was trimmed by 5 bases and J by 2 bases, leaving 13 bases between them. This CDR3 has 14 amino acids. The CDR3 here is CASSPFAGAYEQYF. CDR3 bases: TGTGCCAGCAGTCCCTTCGCAGGGGCCTACGAGCAGTACTTC.

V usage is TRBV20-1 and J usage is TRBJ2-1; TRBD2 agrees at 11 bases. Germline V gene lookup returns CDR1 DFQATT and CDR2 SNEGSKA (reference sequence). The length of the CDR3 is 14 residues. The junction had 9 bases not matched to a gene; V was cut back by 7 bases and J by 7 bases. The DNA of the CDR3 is TGCAGTGGGGAAGTAGCGGGAGGGCCAAATGAGCAGTTCTTC. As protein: CSGEVAGGPNEQFF.

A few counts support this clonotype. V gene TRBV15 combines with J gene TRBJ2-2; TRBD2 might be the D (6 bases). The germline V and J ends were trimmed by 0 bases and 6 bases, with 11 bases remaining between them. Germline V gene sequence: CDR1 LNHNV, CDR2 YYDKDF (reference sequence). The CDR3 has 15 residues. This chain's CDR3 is CATSREASVAGELFF. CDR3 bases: TGTGCCACCAGCAGAGAGGCTAGCGTGGCCGGGGAGCTGTTTTTT.

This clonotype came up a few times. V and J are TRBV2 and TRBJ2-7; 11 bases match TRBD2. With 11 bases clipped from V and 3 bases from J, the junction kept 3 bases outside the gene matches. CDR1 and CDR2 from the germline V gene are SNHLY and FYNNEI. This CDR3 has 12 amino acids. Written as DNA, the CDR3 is TGTGCCTGGGGGACTAGCGGCTACGAGCAGTACTTC. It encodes CAWGTSGYEQYF.

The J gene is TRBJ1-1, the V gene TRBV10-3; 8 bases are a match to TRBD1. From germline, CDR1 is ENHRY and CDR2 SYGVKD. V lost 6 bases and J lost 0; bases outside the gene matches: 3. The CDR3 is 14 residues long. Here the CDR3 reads CAIRGTGLNTEAFF. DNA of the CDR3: TGTGCCATCAGGGGGACAGGCCTGAACACTGAAGCTTTCTTT.

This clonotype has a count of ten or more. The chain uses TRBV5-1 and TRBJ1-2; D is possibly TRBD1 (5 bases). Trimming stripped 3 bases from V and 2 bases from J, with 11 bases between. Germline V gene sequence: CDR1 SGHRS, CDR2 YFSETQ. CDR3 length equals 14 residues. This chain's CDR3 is CASSSSGLNYGYTF. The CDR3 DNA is TGCGCCAGCAGCTCATCAGGGTTGAACTATGGCTACACCTTC.

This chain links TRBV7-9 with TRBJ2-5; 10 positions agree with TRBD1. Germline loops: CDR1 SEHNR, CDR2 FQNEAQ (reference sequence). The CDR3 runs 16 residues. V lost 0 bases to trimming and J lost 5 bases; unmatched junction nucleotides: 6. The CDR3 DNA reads TGTGCCAGCAGCTTAGCGAAGACAGGGGGCGGTGAGACCCAGTACTTC. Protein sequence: CASSLAKTGGGETQYF.

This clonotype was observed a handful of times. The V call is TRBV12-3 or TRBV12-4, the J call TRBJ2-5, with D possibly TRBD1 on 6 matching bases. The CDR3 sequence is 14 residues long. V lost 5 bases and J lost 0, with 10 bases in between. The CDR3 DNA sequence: TGTGCCAGCAGTCTAAGGGGGAACCAAGAGACCCAGTACTTC. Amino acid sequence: CASSLRGNQETQYF.

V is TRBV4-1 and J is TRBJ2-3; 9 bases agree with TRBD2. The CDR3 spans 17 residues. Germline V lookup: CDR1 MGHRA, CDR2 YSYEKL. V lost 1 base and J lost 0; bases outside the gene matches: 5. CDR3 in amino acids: CASSQAMAGGSTDTQYF. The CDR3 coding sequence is TGCGCCAGCAGCCAAGCTATGGCGGGGGGGAGCACAGATACGCAGTATTTT.

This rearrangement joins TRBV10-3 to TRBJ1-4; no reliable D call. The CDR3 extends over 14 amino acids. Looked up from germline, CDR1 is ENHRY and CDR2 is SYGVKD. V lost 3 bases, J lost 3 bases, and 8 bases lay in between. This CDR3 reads CAISDSGANEKLFF. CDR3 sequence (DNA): TGTGCCATCAGTGATAGCGGGGCTAATGAAAAACTGTTTTTT.